Listed below are T cell receptor beta chains from one sample, sequenced in a study of blood T cell repertoires in COVID-19. Libraries were prepared by immunoSEQ multiplex PCR; TCRdb keeps only in-frame clonotypes and omits some of them. This sample carries approximately 490,000 clones, about 85% of them seen once, and the ten largest clones take 0.65% to 0.9%. Sequencing input: PBMCs or T cells enriched from blood (not recorded which). All receptors derive from a woman aged 18-30 years who had recovered from COVID-19. Each CDR3 is given with its conserved first and last residue. Each record gives: clone size, D gene, J gene, V gene, CDR3 protein, CDR3 DNA. D genes are given only for firm matches. A clone size is listed for some rows: how often the clone was seen (once, few, many), or a class if it is expanded.

clone size: .; D gene: .; J gene: TRBJ1-1; V gene: TRBV28; CDR3 protein: CASRGRLGQNTEAFF; CDR3 DNA: TGTGCCAGCCGTGGAAGGCTGGGACAGAACACTGAAGCTTTCTTT
clone size: .; D gene: TRBD2; J gene: TRBJ2-1; V gene: TRBV5-4; CDR3 protein: CASSLNSGEWNEQFF; CDR3 DNA: TGTGCCAGCAGCTTGAATAGCGGGGAGTGGAATGAGCAGTTCTTC
clone size: once; D gene: TRBD1; J gene: TRBJ1-1; V gene: TRBV2; CDR3 protein: CASSASGTGLRSTEAFF; CDR3 DNA: TGTGCCAGCAGTGCCTCCGGGACAGGGCTTCGGAGCACTGAAGCTTTCTTT
clone size: few; D gene: .; J gene: TRBJ1-2; V gene: TRBV6-6; CDR3 protein: CASSYRRAGYGYTF; CDR3 DNA: TGTGCCAGCAGTTACAGGAGGGCTGGGTATGGCTACACCTTC
clone size: .; D gene: .; J gene: TRBJ1-5; V gene: TRBV2; CDR3 protein: CASCRNKGGGQPQHF; CDR3 DNA: TGTGCCAGTTGCCGAAACAAGGGGGGAGGGCAGCCCCAGCATTTT
clone size: once; D gene: TRBD1; J gene: TRBJ1-5; V gene: TRBV2; CDR3 protein: CASRGQGALSQPQHF; CDR3 DNA: TGTGCCAGCAGGGGGCAGGGGGCGCTTAGTCAGCCCCAGCATTTT
clone size: .; D gene: TRBD1; J gene: TRBJ1-1; V gene: TRBV5-1; CDR3 protein: CASSFTGGLEAFF; CDR3 DNA: TGCGCCAGCAGCTTTACAGGGGGCCTAGAAGCTTTCTTT
clone size: .; D gene: .; J gene: TRBJ2-7; V gene: TRBV15; CDR3 protein: CATSSEINQGTGEQYF; CDR3 DNA: TGTGCCACCAGCAGCGAAATCAACCAGGGCACGGGCGAGCAGTACTTC
clone size: once; D gene: .; J gene: TRBJ2-2; V gene: TRBV4-1; CDR3 protein: CASSQVGGAKAGELFF; CDR3 DNA: TGCGCCAGCAGCCAAGTGGGGGGGGCGAAGGCCGGGGAGCTGTTTTTT
clone size: .; D gene: .; J gene: TRBJ1-2; V gene: TRBV6-5; CDR3 protein: CAIWGGANYGYTF; CDR3 DNA: TGTGCCATCTGGGGGGGAGCTAACTATGGCTACACCTTC
clone size: .; D gene: .; J gene: TRBJ2-3; V gene: TRBV4-1; CDR3 protein: CASSPLGGTQYF; CDR3 DNA: TGCGCCAGCAGCCCCTTAGGGGGTACGCAGTATTTT
clone size: once; D gene: TRBD1; J gene: TRBJ1-1; V gene: TRBV4-1; CDR3 protein: CASSLWNRGDTEAFF; CDR3 DNA: TGCGCCAGCAGCCTTTGGAACAGGGGTGACACTGAAGCTTTCTTT
clone size: .; D gene: TRBD1; J gene: TRBJ1-2; V gene: TRBV5-5; CDR3 protein: CASSSDRVPRGYTF; CDR3 DNA: TGTGCCAGCAGCTCAGACAGGGTCCCTCGGGGCTACACCTTC
clone size: .; D gene: .; J gene: TRBJ1-1; V gene: TRBV9; CDR3 protein: CASSGGYTEAFF; CDR3 DNA: TGTGCCAGCAGTGGGGGGTACACTGAAGCTTTCTTT
clone size: .; D gene: .; J gene: TRBJ1-1; V gene: TRBV2; CDR3 protein: CASSPLGRPNTEAFF; CDR3 DNA: TGTGCCAGCAGCCCCCTGGGGAGGCCGAACACTGAAGCTTTCTTT
clone size: .; D gene: .; J gene: TRBJ1-1; V gene: TRBV7-2; CDR3 protein: CASSTQGIDLNTEAFF; CDR3 DNA: TGTGCCAGCAGCACCCAGGGGATAGACTTGAACACTGAAGCTTTCTTT
clone size: .; D gene: TRBD1; J gene: TRBJ1-1; V gene: TRBV27; CDR3 protein: CASSFLEGQKAFF; CDR3 DNA: TGTGCCAGCAGTTTCCTGGAGGGACAGAAAGCTTTCTTT
clone size: .; D gene: .; J gene: TRBJ2-7; V gene: TRBV4-1; CDR3 protein: CASSQGQSTSYEQYF; CDR3 DNA: TGCGCCAGCAGCCAAGGACAGTCTACATCCTACGAGCAGTACTTC
clone size: .; D gene: TRBD1; J gene: TRBJ1-5; V gene: TRBV5-5; CDR3 protein: CASSLYPGQGASQPQHF; CDR3 DNA: TGTGCCAGCAGCCTGTACCCGGGACAGGGGGCAAGTCAGCCCCAGCATTTT
clone size: .; D gene: TRBD1; J gene: TRBJ1-2; V gene: TRBV28; CDR3 protein: CASRGRQGESWGYTF; CDR3 DNA: TGTGCCAGCAGGGGGAGACAGGGCGAAAGTTGGGGCTACACCTTC
clone size: .; D gene: TRBD1; J gene: TRBJ1-5; V gene: TRBV28; CDR3 protein: CASSPPAGGPGQPQHF; CDR3 DNA: TGTGCCAGCAGTCCACCTGCAGGGGGCCCGGGGCAGCCCCAGCATTTT
clone size: .; D gene: .; J gene: TRBJ2-5; V gene: TRBV6-1; CDR3 protein: CASSEAGSRETQYF; CDR3 DNA: TGTGCCAGCAGTGAAGCGGGTAGCCGGGAGACCCAGTACTTC
clone size: .; D gene: TRBD2; J gene: TRBJ2-3; V gene: TRBV6-1; CDR3 protein: CASSETAGGPTDTQYF; CDR3 DNA: TGTGCCAGCAGTGAAACGGCGGGGGGGCCCACAGATACGCAGTATTTT
clone size: .; D gene: .; J gene: TRBJ1-5; V gene: TRBV28; CDR3 protein: CASSSPGTTDQPQHF; CDR3 DNA: TGTGCCAGCAGTTCCCCCGGGACTACGGATCAGCCCCAGCATTTT
clone size: .; D gene: TRBD1; J gene: TRBJ2-2; V gene: TRBV7-2; CDR3 protein: CASSLATGGDSFSGELFF; CDR3 DNA: TGTGCCAGCAGCTTAGCTACAGGGGGCGACTCATTCTCCGGGGAGCTGTTTTTT
clone size: .; D gene: .; J gene: TRBJ1-2; V gene: TRBV30; CDR3 protein: CAWRGDTRLYGYTF; CDR3 DNA: TGTGCCTGGAGAGGGGACACCCGTCTCTATGGCTACACCTTC
clone size: once; D gene: .; J gene: TRBJ2-3; V gene: TRBV15; CDR3 protein: CATSISERTDTQYF; CDR3 DNA: TGTGCCACCAGCATTAGCGAAAGGACAGATACGCAGTATTTT
clone size: .; D gene: TRBD1; J gene: TRBJ2-5; V gene: TRBV16; CDR3 protein: CASSVGQGRGETQYF; CDR3 DNA: TGTGCCAGCAGCGTCGGACAGGGGAGGGGAGAGACCCAGTACTTC
clone size: .; D gene: .; J gene: TRBJ1-1; V gene: TRBV5-4; CDR3 protein: CASSFVTEHTEAFF; CDR3 DNA: TGTGCCAGCAGCTTTGTTACAGAACACACTGAAGCTTTCTTT